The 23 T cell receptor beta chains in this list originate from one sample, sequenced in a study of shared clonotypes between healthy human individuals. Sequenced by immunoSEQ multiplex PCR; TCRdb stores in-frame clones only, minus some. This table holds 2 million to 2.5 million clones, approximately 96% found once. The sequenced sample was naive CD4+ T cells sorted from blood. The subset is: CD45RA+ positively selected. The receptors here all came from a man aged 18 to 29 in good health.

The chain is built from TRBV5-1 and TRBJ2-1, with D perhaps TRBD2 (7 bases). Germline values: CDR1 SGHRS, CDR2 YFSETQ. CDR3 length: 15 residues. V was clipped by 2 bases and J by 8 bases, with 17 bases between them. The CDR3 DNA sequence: TGCGCCAGCAGCTTCTCACGGGGGGCGTGGGATGAGCAGTTCTTC. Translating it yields CASSFSRGAWDEQFF. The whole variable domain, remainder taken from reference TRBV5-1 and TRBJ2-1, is KAGVTQTPRYLIKTRGQQVTLSCSPISGHRSVSWYQQTPGQGLQFLFEYFSETQRNKGNFPGRFSGRQFSNSRSEMNVSTLELGDSALYLCASSFSRGAWDEQFFGPGTRLTVL.

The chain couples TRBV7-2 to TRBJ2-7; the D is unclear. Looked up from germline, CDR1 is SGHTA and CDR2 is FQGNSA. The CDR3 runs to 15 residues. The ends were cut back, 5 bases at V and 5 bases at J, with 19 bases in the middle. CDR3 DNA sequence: TGTGCCAGCAGCACCTCTAAGGCCCTTAGCAACGAGCAGTACTTC. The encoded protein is CASSTSKALSNEQYF.

The CDR3 DNA sequence: TGTGCCAGCAGTAGGGGGGACAGGGGTGTCCACGAGCAGTACTTC. Translated, it gives CASSRGDRGVHEQYF. The chain is built from TRBV6-5 and TRBJ2-7; 10 bases match TRBD1. Germline CDR1 MNHEY, CDR2 SVGAGI. CDR3 length: 15 amino acids. V dropped 5 bases and J dropped 5; count of bases not matched to a gene: 9.

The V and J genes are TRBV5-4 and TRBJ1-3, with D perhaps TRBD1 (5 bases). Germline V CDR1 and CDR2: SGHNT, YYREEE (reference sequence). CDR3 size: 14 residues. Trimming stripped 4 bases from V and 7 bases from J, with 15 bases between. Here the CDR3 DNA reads TGTGCCAGCAGCGACAGACAGTCTCGGAACACCATATATTTT. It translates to CASSDRQSRNTIYF.

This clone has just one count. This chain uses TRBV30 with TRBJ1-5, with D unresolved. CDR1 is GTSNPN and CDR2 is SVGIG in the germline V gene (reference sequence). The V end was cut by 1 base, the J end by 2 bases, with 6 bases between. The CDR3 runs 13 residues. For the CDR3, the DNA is TGTGCCTGGAGTGAGCGGGGCAATCAGCCCCAGCATTTT. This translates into CAWSERGNQPQHF. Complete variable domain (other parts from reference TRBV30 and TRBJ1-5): SQTIHQWPATLVQPVGSPLSLECTVEGTSNPNLYWYRQAAGRGLQLLFYSVGIGQISSEVPQNLSASRPQDRQFILSSKKLLLSDSGFYLCAWSERGNQPQHFGDGTRLSIL.

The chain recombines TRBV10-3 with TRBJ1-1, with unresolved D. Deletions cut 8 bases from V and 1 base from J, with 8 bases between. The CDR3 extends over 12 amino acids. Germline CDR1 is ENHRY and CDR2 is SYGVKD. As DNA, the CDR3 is TGTGCCATCGGCAAGGGGAACACTGAAGCTTTCTTT. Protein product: CAIGKGNTEAFF.

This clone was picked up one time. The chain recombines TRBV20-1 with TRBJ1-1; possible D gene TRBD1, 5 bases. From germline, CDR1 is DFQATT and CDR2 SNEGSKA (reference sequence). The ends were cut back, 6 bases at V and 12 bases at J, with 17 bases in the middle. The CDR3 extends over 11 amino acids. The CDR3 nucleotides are TGCAGTGCCCAGGGAGGGACTCTACCTTTCTTT. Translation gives CSAQGGTLPFF.

The CDR3 spells CASRDTDTQYF. The CDR3 DNA reads as TGTGCCAGCAGGGACACAGATACGCAGTATTTT. The chain couples TRBV2 to TRBJ2-3; no clear D gene. Trimming shortened V by 6 bases and J by 2 bases, and 3 bases separated the two germline ends. Germline lookup yields CDR1 SNHLY and CDR2 FYNNEI. The CDR3 runs to 11 residues.

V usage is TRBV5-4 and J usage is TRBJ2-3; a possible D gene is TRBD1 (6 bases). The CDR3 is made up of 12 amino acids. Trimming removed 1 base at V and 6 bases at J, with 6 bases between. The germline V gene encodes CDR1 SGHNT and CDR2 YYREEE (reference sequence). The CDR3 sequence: CASSLRGDTQYF. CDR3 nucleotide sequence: TGTGCCAGCAGCTTGAGGGGGGATACGCAGTATTTT.

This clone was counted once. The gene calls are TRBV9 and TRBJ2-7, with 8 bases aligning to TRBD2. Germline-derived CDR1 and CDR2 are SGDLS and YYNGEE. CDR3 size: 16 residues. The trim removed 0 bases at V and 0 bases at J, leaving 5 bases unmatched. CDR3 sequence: CASSVAARGDSYEQYF. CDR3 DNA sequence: TGTGCCAGCAGCGTAGCGGCGCGGGGGGACTCCTACGAGCAGTACTTC.

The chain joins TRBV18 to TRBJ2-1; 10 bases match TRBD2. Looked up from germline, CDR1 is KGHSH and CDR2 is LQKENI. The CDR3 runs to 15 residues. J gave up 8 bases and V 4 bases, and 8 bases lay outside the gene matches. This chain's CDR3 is CASSRGSSGSYEQFF. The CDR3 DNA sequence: TGTGCCAGCTCACGCGGTTCTAGCGGGAGCTATGAGCAGTTCTTC.

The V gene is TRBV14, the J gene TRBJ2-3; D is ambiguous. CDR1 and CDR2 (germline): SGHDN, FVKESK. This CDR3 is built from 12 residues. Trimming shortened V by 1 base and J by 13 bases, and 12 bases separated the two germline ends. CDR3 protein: CASSQATYTEYF. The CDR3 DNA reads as TGTGCCAGCAGCCAAGCGACATACACGGAGTATTTT.

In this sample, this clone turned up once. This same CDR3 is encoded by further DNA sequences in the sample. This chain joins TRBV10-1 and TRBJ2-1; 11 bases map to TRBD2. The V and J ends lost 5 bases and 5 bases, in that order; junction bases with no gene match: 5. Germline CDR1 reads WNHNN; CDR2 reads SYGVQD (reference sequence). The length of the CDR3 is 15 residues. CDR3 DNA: TGCGCCAGCAGTCCCGGGACTAGCGGCAACAATGAGCAGTTCTTC. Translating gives CASSPGTSGNNEQFF.

For the CDR3, the DNA is TGTGCCAGCCTGGACAGCCGAAAGGAAAATCAGCCCCAGCATTTT. Translation gives CASLDSRKENQPQHF. V usage is TRBV6-4 and J usage is TRBJ1-5, with TRBD1 as a possible D gene (6 bases). V gave up 8 bases and J gave up 4 bases, with 18 bases separating them. This CDR3 is built from 15 residues. Germline loops: CDR1 MRHNA, CDR2 SNTAGT.

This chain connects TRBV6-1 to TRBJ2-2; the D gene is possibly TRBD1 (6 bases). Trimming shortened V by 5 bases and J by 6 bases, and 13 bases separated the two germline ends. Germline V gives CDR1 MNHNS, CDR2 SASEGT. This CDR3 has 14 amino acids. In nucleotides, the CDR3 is TGTGCCAGCAGTATCGCACAGGGTTCCGGGGAGCTGTTTTTT. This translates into CASSIAQGSGELFF.

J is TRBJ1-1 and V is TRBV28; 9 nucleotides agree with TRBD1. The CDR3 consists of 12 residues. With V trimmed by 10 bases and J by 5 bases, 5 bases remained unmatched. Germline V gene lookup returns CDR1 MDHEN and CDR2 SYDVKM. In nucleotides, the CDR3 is TGTGCCACCACAGGGGGCGATACTGAAGCTTTCTTT. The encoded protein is CATTGGDTEAFF.

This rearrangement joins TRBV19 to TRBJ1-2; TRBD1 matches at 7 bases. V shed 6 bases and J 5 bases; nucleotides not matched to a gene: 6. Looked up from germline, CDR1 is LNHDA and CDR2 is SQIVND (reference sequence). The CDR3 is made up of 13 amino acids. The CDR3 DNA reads TGTGCCAGTAGCGGGACAGCGCGTTATGGCTACACCTTC. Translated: CASSGTARYGYTF. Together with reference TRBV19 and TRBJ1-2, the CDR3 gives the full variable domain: DGGITQSPKYLFRKEGQNVTLSCEQNLNHDAMYWYRQDPGQGLRLIYYSQIVNDFQKGDIAEGYSVSREKKESFPLTVTSAQKNPTAFYLCASSGTARYGYTFGSGTRLTVV.

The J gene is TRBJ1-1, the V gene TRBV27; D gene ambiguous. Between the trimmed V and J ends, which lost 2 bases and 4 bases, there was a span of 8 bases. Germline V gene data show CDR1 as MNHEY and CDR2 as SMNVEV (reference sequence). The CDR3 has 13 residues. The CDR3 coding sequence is TGTGCCAGCAGTTTAGGGTTAGGCACTGAAGCTTTCTTT. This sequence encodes CASSLGLGTEAFF.

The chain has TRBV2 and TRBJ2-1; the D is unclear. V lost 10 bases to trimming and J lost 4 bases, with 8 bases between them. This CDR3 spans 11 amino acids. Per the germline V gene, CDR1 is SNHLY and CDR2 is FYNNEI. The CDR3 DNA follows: TGTGCCACCACGGCTTACAATGAGCAGTTCTTC. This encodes CATTAYNEQFF.

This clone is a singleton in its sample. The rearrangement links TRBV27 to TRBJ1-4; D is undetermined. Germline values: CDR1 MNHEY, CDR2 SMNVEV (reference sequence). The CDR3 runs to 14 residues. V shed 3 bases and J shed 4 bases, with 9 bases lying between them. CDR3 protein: CASSFAGINEKLFF. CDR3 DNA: TGTGCCAGCAGTTTTGCCGGGATTAATGAAAAACTGTTTTTT. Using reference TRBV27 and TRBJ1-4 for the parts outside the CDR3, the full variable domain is EAQVTQNPRYLITVTGKKLTVTCSQNMNHEYMSWYRQDPGLGLRQIYYSMNVEVTDKGDVPEGYKVSRKEKRNFPLILESPSPNQTSLYFCASSFAGINEKLFFGSGTQLSVL.

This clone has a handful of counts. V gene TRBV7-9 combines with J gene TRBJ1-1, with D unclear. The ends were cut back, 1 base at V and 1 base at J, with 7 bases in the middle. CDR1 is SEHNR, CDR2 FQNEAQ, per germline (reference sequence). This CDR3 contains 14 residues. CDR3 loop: CASSLVMQNTEAFF. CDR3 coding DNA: TGTGCCAGCAGCTTAGTTATGCAGAACACTGAAGCTTTCTTT.

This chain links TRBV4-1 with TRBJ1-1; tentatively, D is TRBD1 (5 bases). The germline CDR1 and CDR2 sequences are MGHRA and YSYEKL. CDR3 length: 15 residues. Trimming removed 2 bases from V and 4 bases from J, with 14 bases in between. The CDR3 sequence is CASSQLPGVRTEAFF. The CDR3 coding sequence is TGCGCCAGCAGCCAACTACCGGGGGTTCGCACTGAAGCTTTCTTT.

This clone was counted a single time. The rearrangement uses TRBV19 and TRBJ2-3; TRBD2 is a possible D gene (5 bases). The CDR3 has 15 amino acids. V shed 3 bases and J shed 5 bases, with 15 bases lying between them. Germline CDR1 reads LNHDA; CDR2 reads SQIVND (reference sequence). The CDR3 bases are TGTGCCAGTAGTATCGGGGTCACCCGTTTAGATACGCAGTATTTT. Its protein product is CASSIGVTRLDTQYF.